The rows below give T cell receptor beta chains drawn from one sample of a study of T cell changes during pregnancy in multiple sclerosis. Method: immunoSEQ multiplex PCR; TCRdb's copy keeps in-frame clones and lacks some. This table holds around 92,000 clones, approximately 94% found once. The source material was peripheral blood, sampled after pregnancy. The source of these receptors is a female donor with multiple sclerosis, enrolled in a pregnancy study. Each CDR3 is given with its conserved first and last residue. A D gene is named only where the DNA matches it firmly. Rows give clone size only sometimes, using once, few, many, or a class for an expanded clone.

TGTGCCAGCAGCTTAACCTATAGCGGAGAGCTTAGCACAGATACGCAGTATTTT CASSLTYSGELSTDTQYF TRBV7-3 - - TRBJ2-3
TGTGCCAGCAGCTTAAGGAGTTTCCATGAGCAGTTCTTC CASSLRSFHEQFF TRBV11-3 - - TRBJ2-1
TGTGCCAGCAGTTTACTAGAGGGCGAGGGCTATGGCTACACCTTC CASSLLEGEGYGYTF TRBV28 - - TRBJ1-2
TGTGCCAGCAGTTTGTGGGGGGACCCCAGCTCTGGGGCCAACGTCCTGACTTTC CASSLWGDPSSGANVLTF TRBV27 - - TRBJ2-6
TGTGCCATCAGTGAAGGACCGGGACACTTACCTCCTTACGAGCAGTACTTC CAISEGPGHLPPYEQYF TRBV10-3 once - TRBJ2-7
TGTGCCAGCAGTGCGACAGGGGGAATGAACACTGAAGCTTTCTTT CASSATGGMNTEAFF TRBV6-6 - TRBD1 TRBJ1-1
TGTGCCAGCAGTGACGGACAGGCCTTACGGTTTCGGGAGCAGTACTTC CASSDGQALRFREQYF TRBV6-1 - TRBD1 TRBJ2-7
TGTGCCAGCAGCCACCCCCGACAGGGAGGAAACACTGAAGCTTTCTTT CASSHPRQGGNTEAFF TRBV7-9 - TRBD1 TRBJ1-1
TGCGCCAGCGCGGCTAGCGCGGCCTACGAGCAGTACTTC CASAASAAYEQYF TRBV10-1 - - TRBJ2-7
TGCGCCAGCAGCCCACGGACAGGGAGGGATGGCTACACCTTC CASSPRTGRDGYTF TRBV5-1 - TRBD1 TRBJ1-2
TGTGCCAGCAGCTTAGATCCGAGCGGAGGCTACGAGCAGTACTTC CASSLDPSGGYEQYF TRBV11-2 - - TRBJ2-7
TGTGCCAGCAGCTTAGGGGGGGGATCCCTCACAGATACGCAGTATTTT CASSLGGGSLTDTQYF TRBV11-2 few TRBD2 TRBJ2-3
TGTGCCAGCAGCTTGGGGCGGGGCGGTGGGGCCAACGTCCTGACTTTC CASSLGRGGGANVLTF TRBV5-5 - - TRBJ2-6
TGTGCCAGCAGCTATCAAGACAGTAATCAGCCCCAGCATTTT CASSYQDSNQPQHF TRBV7-3 - - TRBJ1-5
TGTGCCATCGGCGGACTAGCGGGAGTTGAGCAGTTCTTC CAIGGLAGVEQFF TRBV10-3 - TRBD2 TRBJ2-1